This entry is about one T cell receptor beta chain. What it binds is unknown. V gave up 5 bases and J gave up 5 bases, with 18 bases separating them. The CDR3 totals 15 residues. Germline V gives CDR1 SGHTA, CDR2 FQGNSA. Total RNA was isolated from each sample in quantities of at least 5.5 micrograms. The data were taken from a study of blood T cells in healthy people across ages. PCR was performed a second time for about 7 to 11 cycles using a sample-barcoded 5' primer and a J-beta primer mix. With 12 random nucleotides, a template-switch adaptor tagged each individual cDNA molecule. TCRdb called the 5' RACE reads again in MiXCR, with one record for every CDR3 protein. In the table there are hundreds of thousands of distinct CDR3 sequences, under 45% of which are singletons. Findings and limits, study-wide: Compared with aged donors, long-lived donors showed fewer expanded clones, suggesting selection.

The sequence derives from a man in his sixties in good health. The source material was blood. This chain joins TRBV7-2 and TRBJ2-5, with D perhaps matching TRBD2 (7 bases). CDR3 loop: CASSPPWGGAETQYF. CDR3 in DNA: TGTGCCAGCAGCCCACCGTGGGGGGGGGCCGAGACCCAGTACTTC.